This T cell receptor beta chain emerged from a study of blood T cell repertoires in COVID-19 (dated by TCRdb to 2019 to 2021). Turning to the overall study: Samples from collaborators originated in the United States, Italy and Spain and spanned both the acute and convalescent phases of COVID-19. The repertoires were released in a freely available public database meant as a resource for research on the immune response to SARS-CoV-2. The dataset comprised deeply sampled blood TCRbeta repertoires from subjects exposed to, actively infected with, or recovered from COVID-19. Where available, HLA class I and class II types were obtained from metadata supplied by the sample provider rather than from assay-based typing. Nearly every sample came with metadata listing a de-identified subject ID, COVID-19 status, age in years and sex. The samples were drawn from two sources: the first 160 participants of the ongoing ImmuneRACE study, and 1,254 subjects contributed by 6 global collaborators. The prospective study material was composed of cDNA or gDNA derived from T cells, B-cell-depleted T cells, or PBMCs.

The germline V gene supplies CDR1 MGHRA and CDR2 YSYEKL. The CDR3 has 15 amino acids, counting the end cysteine and phenylalanine. The read is trimmed to its CDR3 DNA, 45 bases read in frame from base 1. V has 1 base trimmed and J has 3 bases trimmed; junction bases matching no gene number 1. On this clone itself: The antigen this receptor binds is unknown. No quality values exist for individual bases; no much larger clone is one base distant.

Beyond this particular receptor, the publication reports: Clinical and demographic metadata were provided uncurated, with the amount varying by source and participant.

Each collaborating institution followed its own protocols to collect whole blood in K2EDTA tubes. For TCRbeta analysis, collaborators shipped samples in one of three forms: frozen whole blood, isolated PBMCs, or DNA extracted from either of those sample types. The immunoSEQ Assay, a bias-controlled multiplex PCR, was used to amplify TCRbeta CDR3 regions from genomic DNA. Per the authors' processing: Nucleated cell counts per sample were estimated from amplification of reference gene primers within the assay. Sequence reads were collapsed and filtered to measure the absolute abundance of every unique TCRbeta CDR3 rearrangement. For each sample, productive Simpson clonality was calculated as the square root of Simpson's diversity index across productive rearrangements. Drawn from immuneACCESS, this table holds only the in-frame rearrangements with V and J called that TCRdb kept. Clones are partly lost; checked studies trace under half to an unresolved V gene and leave the rest unexplained. V, J and clone size derive from that table, while D and trimming were established from the DNA sequence. The sample yields about 190,000 clones; roughly 86% were counted once. The ten largest clonotypes hold approximately 2.9% of the sample.

The material sequenced was peripheral blood. The TCR sequence derives from a woman aged 25 to 39 with active or convalescent COVID-19. The chain uses TRBV4-1 and TRBJ2-7; 12 bases in the middle match TRBD2. The sequenced DNA: TGCGCCAGCAGCCAAGGACTAGCGGGGGACTACGAGCAGTACTTC. Its protein reads: CASSQGLAGDYEQYF.